The 10 T cell receptor beta chains presented below share a single source sample, sequenced in a study of tumor-infiltrating lymphocytes in primary liver carcinoma. For blood RNA, unsorted whole blood served as the source, and germline DNA was extracted too. Constant-region priming of around 500 ng total RNA yielded TCR beta cDNA. Each TCR beta library was derived from three nested multiplex PCR rounds that employed slightly modified ARM-PCR. Rounds one and two of PCR, each of around 11 cycles, were primed with TRBV1-TRBV30 forward primers and a C-beta reverse primer. Each CDR3 protein is one row after TCRdb ran MiXCR on the multiplex PCR reads. The sample holds 310,000 or so distinct CDR3 sequences, more than 55% seen once. Input material: peripheral blood. These receptor sequences come from a woman between 25 and 40 years old with primary liver carcinoma and hepatitis B virus infection.

A word on this clonotype: The junction does not match germline at one end; this may be a read error. This rearrangement joins TRBV28 to TRBJ2-7; 11 bases agree with TRBD2. In germline, CDR1 is MDHEN, CDR2 SYDVKM. This CDR3 is built from 15 residues. Here the CDR3 reads CTSRNSGTSGYEQYF. The CDR3, as DNA: TGTACCAGCCGCAATTCCGGGACTAGCGGCTACGAGCAGTACTTC.

Details on this clonotype: Here the CDR3 omits its conserved ending phenylalanine or tryptophan, so a read error is the likely source. The genes are TRBV29-1 and TRBJ1-2; D uncertain. V lost 4 bases to trimming and J lost 1 base, with 10 bases between them. The CDR3 consists of 13 residues. Looked up from germline, CDR1 is SQVTM and CDR2 is ANQGSEA. Written as DNA, the CDR3 is TGCAGCGTTGGTCCCGGGATTAACTATGGCTACACCATC. Translated, it gives CSVGPGINYGYTI.

As to this clonotype: A much bigger clone sits one base away, suggesting this may be a read error. V usage is TRBV6-6 and J usage is TRBJ2-1; no reliable D call. CDR3 length equals 12 residues. Trimming pared 7 bases from V and 1 base from J, leaving 5 bases between. Per the germline V gene, CDR1 is MNHNY and CDR2 is SVGAGI (reference sequence). The CDR3 sequence is CASMTSYNEQFF. The CDR3 DNA sequence: TGTGCCAGCATGACTTCCTACAATGAGCAGTTCTTC.

The V and J genes are TRBV7-9 and TRBJ2-7, with D maybe TRBD1 (5 bases). The germline CDR1 and CDR2 sequences are SEHNR and FQNEAQ (reference sequence). The CDR3 contains 14 residues. Trimming took 5 bases from V and 5 from J, leaving 16 bases between them. This chain's CDR3 is CASSEWAGIDEQYF. The CDR3 DNA sequence: TGTGCCAGCAGCGAATGGGCAGGGATCGACGAGCAGTACTTC. Full variable domain (missing parts from reference TRBV7-9 and TRBJ2-7): DTGVSQNPRHKITKRGQNVTFRCDPISEHNRLYWYRQTLGQGPEFLTYFQNEAQLEKSRLLSDRFSAERPKGSFSTLEIQRTEQGDSAMYLCASSEWAGIDEQYFGPGTRLTVT.

As to this clonotype: One end of the junction varies from germline; a read error may be responsible. This chain links TRBV12-3 or TRBV12-4 with TRBJ2-5; D remains unclear. The CDR3 totals 14 residues. Here the CDR3 reads CACSSLVLFETLYF. The DNA of the CDR3 is TGTGCCTGCAGTTCGCTAGTGCTTTTTGAGACCCTGTACTTC.

This clonotype was seen a few times. Being one base from a much bigger clone, this may be a read error. This chain connects TRBV11-2 to TRBJ2-7, with a weak D call TRBD1 (6 bases). The CDR3 is made up of 12 amino acids. The germline CDR1 and CDR2 sequences are SGHAT and FQNNGV. Trimming removed 5 bases from V and 2 bases from J, with 7 bases in between. In nucleotides, the CDR3 is TGTGCCAGCAGCGACAGGCCCTACGAGCAGTACTTC. It translates to CASSDRPYEQYF.

Remarks on this clonotype: The CDR3 does not end in the conserved phenylalanine or tryptophan, so this is likely a read error. The chain couples TRBV11-2 to TRBJ2-7, with 9 bases lining up with TRBD2. CDR1 SGHAT and CDR2 FQNNGV come from the germline V gene. Germline trimming cut 5 bases from V and 6 bases from J; bases unmatched to any gene: 5. This CDR3 is built from 13 residues. The chain's CDR3 is CASSIAGAGEQYL. CDR3 sequence (DNA): TGTGCCAGCAGCATAGCGGGGGCAGGCGAGCAGTACTTA.

The sample holds many counts of this clonotype. The chain employs TRBV6-1 and TRBJ2-2; 12 nucleotides agree with TRBD2. Germline lookup yields CDR1 MNHNS and CDR2 SASEGT. CDR3 length: 16 amino acids. With V trimmed by 6 bases and J by 6 bases, 8 bases remained unmatched. CDR3: CASSRGLAGKAGELFF. CDR3 coding DNA: TGTGCCAGCAGCCGTGGACTAGCGGGAAAGGCCGGGGAGCTGTTTTTT.

There are many counts of this clonotype. This rearrangement joins TRBV6-2 or TRBV6-3 to TRBJ2-3, with D unclear. Trimming pared 2 bases from V and 5 bases from J, leaving 5 bases between. The CDR3 is made up of 12 amino acids. From germline, CDR1 is MNHEY and CDR2 SVGEGT. In DNA, the CDR3 is TGTGCCAGCAGTTACGTCCGAGATACGCAGTATTTT. Residues: CASSYVRDTQYF.

This chain joins TRBV6-2 or TRBV6-3 and TRBJ2-7; 9 nucleotides align to TRBD2. V was pared by 0 bases and J by 5 bases, with 14 bases of the junction left unmatched. CDR3 size: 18 residues. CDR1 and CDR2 (germline): MNHEY, SVGEGT. DNA of the CDR3: TGTGCCAGCAGTTACTCTACCACCCTTAGCGGGAGTGAGAACGAGCAGTACTTC. It specifies CASSYSTTLSGSENEQYF.